The source of this TCR beta chain is a study of blood T cells in healthy people across ages. This clonotype was seen only a few times. The authors ran a second PCR of about 6 to 11 cycles using a sample-barcoded 5' primer and a J-beta primer mix. Each CDR3 protein gets one entry after TCRdb re-called the 5' RACE reads with MiXCR. The table has more than 550,000 distinct CDR3 sequences, about 20% seen once. Germline values: CDR1 DFQATT, CDR2 SNEGSKA (reference sequence). J gave up 3 bases and V 5 bases, and 3 bases lay outside the gene matches. The CDR3 consists of 14 residues. The material sequenced was blood. The TCR was taken from a man in his 70s in good health. V gene TRBV20-1 combines with J gene TRBJ2-1; 11 bases are a match to TRBD2. CDR3 in DNA: TGCAGTGCTCCGGGGACTAGCGGCTACAATGAGCAGTTCTTC. Translated, it gives CSAPGTSGYNEQFF.